This entry describes one TCR beta chain. Its antigen is not known. Despite likely unrecorded immune exposures, the donors were nominally healthy at the time of sampling. Researchers ran the PCR with 60 Vbeta and 13 Jbeta primers. Per the original methods: Later work found approximately 87 million unique TCR beta chains, with about 10 million shared. The method was immunoSEQ multiplex PCR; TCRdb's version includes in-frame clones alone and lacks a portion of them. That table furnishes V, J and clone size, whereas the DNA furnished D and trimming. Its table lists 95,000 to 150,000 clones. CDR1 is SNHLY and CDR2 is FYNNEI in the germline V gene. CDR3 length equals 12 residues. V was pared by 6 bases and J by 6 bases, with 2 bases of the junction left unmatched. These data come from a study of cytomegalovirus exposure and HLA in healthy donors. Whole-study results and caveats: The investigators catalogued 150 to 200 TCR beta chains as cytomegalovirus-associated.

The chain combines TRBV2 with TRBJ1-1; 9 bases line up with TRBD1. Sequencing input: PBMCs. This TCR was sampled from a young man in good health and CMV-seronegative. The CDR3 DNA sequence: TGTGCCAGCAGGGGGACAGGGTCTGAAGCTTTCTTT. This encodes CASRGTGSEAFF. The whole variable domain, filled in from reference TRBV2 and TRBJ1-1, reads EPEVTQTPSHQVTQMGQEVILRCVPISNHLYFYWYRQILGQKVEFLVSFYNNEISEKSEIFDDQFSVERPDGSNFTLKIRSTKLEDSAMYFCASRGTGSEAFFGQGTRLTVV.